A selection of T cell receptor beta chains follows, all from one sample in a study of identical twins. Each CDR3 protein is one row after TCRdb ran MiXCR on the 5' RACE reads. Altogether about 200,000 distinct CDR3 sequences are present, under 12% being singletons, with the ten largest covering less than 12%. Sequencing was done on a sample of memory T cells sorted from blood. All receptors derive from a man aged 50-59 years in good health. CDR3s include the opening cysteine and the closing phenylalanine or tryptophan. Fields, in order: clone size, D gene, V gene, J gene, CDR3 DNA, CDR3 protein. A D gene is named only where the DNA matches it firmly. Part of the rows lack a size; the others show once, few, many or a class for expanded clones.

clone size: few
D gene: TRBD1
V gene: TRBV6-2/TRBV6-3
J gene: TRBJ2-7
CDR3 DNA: TGTGCCAGCAGTTTCCGGACAGGATCCTCCTACGAGCAGTACTTC
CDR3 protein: CASSFRTGSSYEQYF

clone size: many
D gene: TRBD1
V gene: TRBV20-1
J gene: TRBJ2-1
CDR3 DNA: TGCAGTGCTAGAGTTGGGCAGGGGGTTCAGTTCTTC
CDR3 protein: CSARVGQGVQFF

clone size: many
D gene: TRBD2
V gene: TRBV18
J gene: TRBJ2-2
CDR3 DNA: TGTGCCAGCTCACCACCCACGAGGAGCGGGGCTGGCGGGGAGCTGTTTTTT
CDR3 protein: CASSPPTRSGAGGELFF

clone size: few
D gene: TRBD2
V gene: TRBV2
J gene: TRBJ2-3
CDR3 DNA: TGTGCCAGCACGACTAGCGGGAGTTCCACAGATACGCAGTATTTT
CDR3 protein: CASTTSGSSTDTQYF

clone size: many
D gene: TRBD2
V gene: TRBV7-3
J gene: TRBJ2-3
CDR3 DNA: TGTGCCAGCAGCTCTTTAGCGGGAGTGGCAGATACGCAGTATTTT
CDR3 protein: CASSSLAGVADTQYF

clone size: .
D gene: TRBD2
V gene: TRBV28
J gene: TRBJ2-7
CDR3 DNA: TGTGCCACTAAAGGGACTAGCTACGAGCAGTACTTC
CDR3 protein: CATKGTSYEQYF

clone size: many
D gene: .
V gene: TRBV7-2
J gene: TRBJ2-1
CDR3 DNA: TGTGCCAGCAGCTTAGTTGCGGGGATTAATGAGCAGTTCTTC
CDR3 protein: CASSLVAGINEQFF

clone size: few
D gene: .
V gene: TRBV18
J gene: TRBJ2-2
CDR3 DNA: TGTGCCAGCTCACGCGTCAGGGAAACCGGGGAGCTGTTTTTT
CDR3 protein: CASSRVRETGELFF

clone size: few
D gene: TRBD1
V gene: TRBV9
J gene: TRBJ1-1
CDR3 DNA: TGTGCCAGCAGCGCAACAGGGGATTCCACTGAAGCTTTCTTT
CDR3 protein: CASSATGDSTEAFF

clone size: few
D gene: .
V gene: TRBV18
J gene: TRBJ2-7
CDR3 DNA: TGTGCCAGCTCACTAGTTAATTACGAGCAGTACTTC
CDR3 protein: CASSLVNYEQYF

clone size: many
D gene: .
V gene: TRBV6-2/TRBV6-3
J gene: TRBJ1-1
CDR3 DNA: TGTGCCAGCAGTTACGCGGGCGGGAACACTGAAGCTTTCTTT
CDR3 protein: CASSYAGGNTEAFF

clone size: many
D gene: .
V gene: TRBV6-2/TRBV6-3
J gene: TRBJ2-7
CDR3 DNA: TGTGCCAGCACTCGGGACACAGCGTTCTACGAGCAGTACTTC
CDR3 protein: CASTRDTAFYEQYF

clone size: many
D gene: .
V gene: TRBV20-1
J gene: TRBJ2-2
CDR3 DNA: TGCAGTCCAGAACCGAACACCGGGGAGCTGTTTTTT
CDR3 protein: CSPEPNTGELFF

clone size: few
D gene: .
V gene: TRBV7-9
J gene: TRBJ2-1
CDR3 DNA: TGTGCCAGCAGCTCCTCCGGTCGCGGAAACTACAATGAGCAGTTCTTC
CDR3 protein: CASSSSGRGNYNEQFF

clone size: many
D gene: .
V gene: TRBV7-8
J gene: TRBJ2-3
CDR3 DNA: TGTGCCAGCAGCTTACGTCCAGCCCTGAGCACAGATACGCAGTATTTT
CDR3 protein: CASSLRPALSTDTQYF

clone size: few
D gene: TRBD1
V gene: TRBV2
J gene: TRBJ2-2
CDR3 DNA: TGTGCCAGTACACAGGGGGCAGGCGGGGAGCTGTTTTTT
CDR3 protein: CASTQGAGGELFF

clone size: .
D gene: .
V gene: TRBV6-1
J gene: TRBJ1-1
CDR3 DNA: TGTGCCAGCAGTGACGAGTTGGGCACTGAAGCTTTCTTT
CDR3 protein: CASSDELGTEAFF

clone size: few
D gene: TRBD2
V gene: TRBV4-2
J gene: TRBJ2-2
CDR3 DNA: TGTGCCAGCAGCCGGACTAGCGGGAGGACTAACACCGGGGAGCTGTTTTTT
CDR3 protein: CASSRTSGRTNTGELFF

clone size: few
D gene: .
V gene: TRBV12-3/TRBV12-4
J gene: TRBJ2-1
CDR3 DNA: TGTGCCAGCAGTTTAAAGGGGGTCCATGAGCAGTTCTTC
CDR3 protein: CASSLKGVHEQFF

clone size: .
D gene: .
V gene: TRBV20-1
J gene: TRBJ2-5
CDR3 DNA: TGCAGTGCTACTGACGGCCAAGAGACCCAGTACTTC
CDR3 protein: CSATDGQETQYF

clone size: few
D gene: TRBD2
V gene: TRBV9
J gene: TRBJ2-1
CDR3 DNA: TGTGCCAGCAGCGTAGCCCCAGCGGGAAGTTGGAATGAGCAGTTCTTC
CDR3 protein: CASSVAPAGSWNEQFF

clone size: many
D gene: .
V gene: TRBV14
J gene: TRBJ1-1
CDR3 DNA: TGTGCCAGCAGCCACCGAGGACAGCGGAACACTGAAGCTTTCTTT
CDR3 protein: CASSHRGQRNTEAFF

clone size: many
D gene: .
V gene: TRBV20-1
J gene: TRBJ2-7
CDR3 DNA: TGCAGTGCTAGACTGACTCGAGCCTACGAGCAGTACTTC
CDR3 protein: CSARLTRAYEQYF

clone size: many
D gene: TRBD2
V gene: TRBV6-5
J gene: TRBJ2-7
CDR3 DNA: TGTGCCAGCAGTTACTCTGTGACTAGCCGTGGTCTCCCTTACGAGCAGTACTTC
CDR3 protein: CASSYSVTSRGLPYEQYF

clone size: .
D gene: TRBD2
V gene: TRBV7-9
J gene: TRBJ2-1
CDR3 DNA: TGTGCCAGCAGCCGATCACTAGCGCGGGAGGGCTACAATGAGCAGTTCTTC
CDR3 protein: CASSRSLAREGYNEQFF

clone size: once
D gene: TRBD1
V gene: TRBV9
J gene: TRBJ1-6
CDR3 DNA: TGTGCCAGCAGCCCAGGACAGGGATCGCATTCACCCCTCCACTTT
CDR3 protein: CASSPGQGSHSPLHF

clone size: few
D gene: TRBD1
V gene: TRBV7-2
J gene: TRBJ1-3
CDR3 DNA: TGTGCCAGCAGCCCCCGACAGGGGGGATTAGGAAACACCATATATTTT
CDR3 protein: CASSPRQGGLGNTIYF

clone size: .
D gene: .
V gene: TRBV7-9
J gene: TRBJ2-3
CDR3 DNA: TGTGCCAGCAGCTTGACGGGGGATGCGACAGATACGCAGTATTTT
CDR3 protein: CASSLTGDATDTQYF

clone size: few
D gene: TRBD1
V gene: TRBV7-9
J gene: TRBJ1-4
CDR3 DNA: TGTGCCAGCAGCTGGACAGGAACTAATGAAAAACTGTTTTTT
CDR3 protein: CASSWTGTNEKLFF

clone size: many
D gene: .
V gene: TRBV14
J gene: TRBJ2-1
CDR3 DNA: TGTGCCAGCAGCCAGGCCTGGCTCAATGAGCAGTTCTTC
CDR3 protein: CASSQAWLNEQFF

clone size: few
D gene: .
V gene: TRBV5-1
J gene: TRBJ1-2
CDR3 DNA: TGCGCCAGCAGCTTAATCCCAGGGAACAATGGCTACACCTTC
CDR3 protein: CASSLIPGNNGYTF

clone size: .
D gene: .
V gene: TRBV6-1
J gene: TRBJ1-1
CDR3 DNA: TGTGCCAGCAGTGGGTGGGTTGGACAGAAACGAAACACTGAAGCTTTCTTT
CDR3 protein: CASSGWVGQKRNTEAFF

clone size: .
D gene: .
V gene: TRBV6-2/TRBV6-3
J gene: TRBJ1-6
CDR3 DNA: TGTGCCAGCAGCCTCGAAAAATCACCCCTCCACTTT
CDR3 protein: CASSLEKSPLHF

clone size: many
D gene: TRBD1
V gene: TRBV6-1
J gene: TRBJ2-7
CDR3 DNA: TGTGCCAGCAGGGGGACAGGGGAACGCTACGAGCAGTACTTC
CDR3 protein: CASRGTGERYEQYF

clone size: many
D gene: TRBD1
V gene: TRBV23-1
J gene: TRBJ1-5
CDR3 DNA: TGCGCCAGCAGCCTGGGACAGGGAGAACAGCCCCAGCATTTT
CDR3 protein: CASSLGQGEQPQHF

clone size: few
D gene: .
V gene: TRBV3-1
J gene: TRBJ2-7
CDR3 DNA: TGTGCCAGCAGCCAGTCCCGGGGGAACGAGCAGTACTTC
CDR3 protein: CASSQSRGNEQYF

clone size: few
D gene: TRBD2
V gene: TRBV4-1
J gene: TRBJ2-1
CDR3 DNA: TGCGCCAGCAGCCAAGATCCGCGACTAGCGGGGAACAATGAGCAGTTCTTC
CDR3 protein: CASSQDPRLAGNNEQFF

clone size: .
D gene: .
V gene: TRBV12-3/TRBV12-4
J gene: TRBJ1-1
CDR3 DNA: TGTGCCAGCAGCTGGGACACCCGAAAAGCTTTCTTT
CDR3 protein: CASSWDTRKAFF

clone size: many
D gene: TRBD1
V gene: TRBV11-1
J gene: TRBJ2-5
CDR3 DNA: TGTGCCAGCAGCCCTAACAGGGGGCGTCAAGAGACCCAGTACTTC
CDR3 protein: CASSPNRGRQETQYF

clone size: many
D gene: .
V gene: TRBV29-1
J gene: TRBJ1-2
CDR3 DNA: TGCAGCGTCGATCCGATGACTGCGGGCTACACCTTC
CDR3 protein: CSVDPMTAGYTF

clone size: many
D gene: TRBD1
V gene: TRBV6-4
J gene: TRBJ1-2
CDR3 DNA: TGTGCCAGCAGTCCGACCGACAGGGGGCTGAGCTACACCTTC
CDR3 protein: CASSPTDRGLSYTF

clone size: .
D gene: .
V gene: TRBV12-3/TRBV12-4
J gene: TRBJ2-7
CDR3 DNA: TGTGCCAGCAGCGGACAAGTAAGCTCCTACGAGCAGTACTTC
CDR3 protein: CASSGQVSSYEQYF

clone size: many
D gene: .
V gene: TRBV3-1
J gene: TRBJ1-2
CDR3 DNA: TGTGCCAGCAGCCCGGGACACCGAACTTATGGCTACACCTTC
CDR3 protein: CASSPGHRTYGYTF

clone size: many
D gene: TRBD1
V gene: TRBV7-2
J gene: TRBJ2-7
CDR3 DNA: TGTGCCAGCAGCTTAAGCGGTGCAGGGGGCTTCTACGAGCAGTACTTC
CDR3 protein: CASSLSGAGGFYEQYF

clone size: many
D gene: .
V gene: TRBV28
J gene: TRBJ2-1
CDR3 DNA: TGTGCCAGCAGTTTCTCAAGCGGAGGCGGTTCCAATGAGCAGTTCTTC
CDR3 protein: CASSFSSGGGSNEQFF

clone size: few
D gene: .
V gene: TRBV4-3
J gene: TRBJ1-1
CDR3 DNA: TGCGCCAGCAGCCACACCTGGGGCACTGAAGCTTTCTTT
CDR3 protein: CASSHTWGTEAFF